A selection of T cell receptor beta chains follows, all from one sample in a study of OX40 agonist ivuxolimab in advanced cancers. Libraries were prepared by immunoSEQ multiplex PCR; TCRdb keeps only in-frame clonotypes and omits some of them. The table includes approximately 41,000 clones, approximately 90% detected once. The specimen comprised CD4+ or CD8+ T cells sorted from blood, sampled in a trial of the OX40 agonist ivuxolimab. These receptors all come from an adult with an advanced solid tumor such as melanoma, head and neck, liver or kidney cancer. The CDR3 runs from the conserved cysteine through the conserved F or W. Each record gives: V gene, J gene, clone size, D gene, CDR3 DNA, CDR3 protein. D genes are given only for firm matches. Clone sizes are given selectively: once, few, many, or a class where the clone is expanded.

TRBV9	TRBJ2-3	.	TRBD2	TGTGCCAGCAGCGCGGGGACTAGCGGGAAGAGCACAGATACGCAGTATTTT	CASSAGTSGKSTDTQYF
TRBV5-5	TRBJ2-7	.	.	TGTGCCAGCAGCTGGGGAGGAGGCGAGCAGTACTTC	CASSWGGGEQYF
TRBV9	TRBJ1-6	.	TRBD1	TGTGCCAGCAGCCCTCAGGGGGCACGGAATTCACCCCTCCACTTT	CASSPQGARNSPLHF
TRBV15	TRBJ2-7	.	TRBD1	TGTGCCACCAGCAGAGAGGGGAGTTGGCAGGACAGAGGGGACAGGCAGTACTTC	CATSREGSWQDRGDRQYF
TRBV5-1	TRBJ1-1	.	TRBD1	TGCGCCAGCAGCGAGAGAACAGGGGAAACTGAAGCTTTCTTT	CASSERTGETEAFF
TRBV19	TRBJ2-1	.	.	TGTGCCAGTAGTATATCTAGTGCGGCCTACAATGAGCAGTTCTTC	CASSISSAAYNEQFF
TRBV5-4	TRBJ2-5	.	TRBD2	TGTGCCAGCAGCTGGCTCCTAGCGGTCCCTGGGGAGACCCAGTACTTC	CASSWLLAVPGETQYF
TRBV7-9	TRBJ2-1	.	TRBD1	TGTGCCAGCAGCTTAGGACAGGGTGCTGATGAGCAGTTCTTC	CASSLGQGADEQFF
TRBV6-5	TRBJ2-4	.	.	TGTGCCAGCAGCCCTGCCAAAAACATTCAGTACTTC	CASSPAKNIQYF
TRBV2	TRBJ1-1	.	.	TGTGCCAGCAGTAGCGGGGTTAGGTCCACTGAAGCTTTCTTT	CASSSGVRSTEAFF
TRBV6-5	TRBJ1-5	medium-sized	.	TGTGCCAGCAGTGAGACGGACCAGGAGCCCCAGCATTTT	CASSETDQEPQHF
TRBV9	TRBJ2-1	few	TRBD2	TGTGCCAGCAATAAGCGGGGGGGCCTAGTCTCCTACAATGAGCAGTTCTTC	CASNKRGGLVSYNEQFF
TRBV14	TRBJ1-2	.	.	TGTGCCAGCAGCCACCCGACCAACTATGGCTACACCTTC	CASSHPTNYGYTF
TRBV2	TRBJ2-1	.	.	TGTGCCAGCAGTACGGCAGGCGGGCGTTACAATGAGCAGTTCTTC	CASSTAGGRYNEQFF
TRBV6-4	TRBJ2-1	.	TRBD2	TGTGCCAGCAGCTTATGGGGTAGCGGGAGTGATGAGCAGTTCTTC	CASSLWGSGSDEQFF
TRBV2	TRBJ1-2	once	TRBD1	TGTGCCAGCAGTGAAAGGGACAGGGGGTTCTATGGCTACACCTTC	CASSERDRGFYGYTF
TRBV11-2	TRBJ2-7	few	.	TGTGCCAGCAGCGTCCCGGGCGTGGGCGAGCAGTACTTC	CASSVPGVGEQYF
TRBV18	TRBJ2-4	.	.	TGTGCCAGCTCACCACCGTCAGTAGCCAAAAACATTCAGTACTTC	CASSPPSVAKNIQYF
TRBV11-2	TRBJ2-7	.	TRBD2	TGTGCCAGCAGCTTAGAGGCGGGGGGGATAGTTCTCGAGCAGTACTTC	CASSLEAGGIVLEQYF
TRBV19	TRBJ2-5	.	.	TGTGCCAGCAGGACAGAGTACCAAGAGACCCAGTACTTC	CASRTEYQETQYF
TRBV7-7	TRBJ2-3	.	TRBD2	TGTGCCAGCAGCTTATCAGCGGGAGGGGAGAGCACAGATACGCAGTATTTT	CASSLSAGGESTDTQYF
TRBV7-8	TRBJ2-7	.	.	TGTGCCAGCAGCTTAACTGGGCAGGTACGTCGCTACGAGCAGTACTTC	CASSLTGQVRRYEQYF
TRBV7-3	TRBJ2-7	.	TRBD2	TGTGCCAGCAGTAGCGGGAGACGTTACGAGCAGTACTTC	CASSSGRRYEQYF
TRBV11-1	TRBJ2-3	.	.	TGTGCCAGCAAGCGCCGGGACTCAGATACGCAGTATTTT	CASKRRDSDTQYF